These 11 T cell receptor beta chains share one sample of origin, sequenced in a study of T cells after yellow fever vaccination. TCRdb re-analysed the 5' RACE reads in MiXCR, keeping a single row per CDR3 protein. The data show some 130,000 distinct CDR3 sequences, less than 8.5% seen once. Sample: CD4+ T cells sorted from PBMCs, taken 10 days after the yellow fever booster vaccination. All receptors derive from a man aged 30 to 39 who received the YFV17D yellow fever vaccine.

The CDR3 here is CASSFRDNYEQYF. The CDR3 DNA sequence: TGTGCCAGCAGTTTTCGGGACAACTACGAGCAGTACTTC. The chain recombines TRBV7-9 with TRBJ2-7; D possibly corresponds to TRBD1 (6 bases). The ends were cut back, 6 bases at V and 3 bases at J, with 12 bases in the middle. The CDR3 is made up of 13 amino acids. Germline V gene data show CDR1 as SEHNR and CDR2 as FQNEAQ (reference sequence).

This clonotype was detected ten times or more. The chain recombines TRBV5-1 with TRBJ2-1; D not certain. The V and J ends lost 4 bases and 5 bases respectively, with 10 bases between them. Per the germline V gene, CDR1 is SGHRS and CDR2 is YFSETQ. The CDR3 length is 13 residues. CDR3 in DNA: TGCGCCAGCAGCGTCGCGCCGGACAATGAGCAGTTCTTC. Its translation: CASSVAPDNEQFF.

This clonotype was found many times. The V call is TRBV12-3 or TRBV12-4, the J call TRBJ2-3; no firm D call. V was pared by 6 bases and J by 5 bases, with 15 bases between. The CDR3 runs to 14 residues. The CDR3 nucleotides are TGTGCCAGCAGGCCGGGTGCAATCATAGATACGCAGTATTTT. Protein sequence: CASRPGAIIDTQYF.

Concerning this clonotype itself: At one boundary the junction diverges from the germline segment, which might be a read error. CDR3 in amino acids: CSARGGGRSSYEQYF. In nucleotides, the CDR3 is TGCAGTGCCAGAGGCGGAGGGAGATCTTCCTACGAGCAGTACTTC. The chain uses TRBV20-1 and TRBJ2-7; possible D gene TRBD2, 6 bases. Germline V gives CDR1 DFQATT, CDR2 SNEGSKA (reference sequence). This CDR3 comprises 15 residues.

The sample holds a few counts of this clonotype. The chain recombines TRBV19 with TRBJ1-6; D is ambiguous. Per germline, CDR1 LNHDA and CDR2 SQIVND (reference sequence). This CDR3 is 14 amino acids long. V was cut by 10 bases and J by 7 bases, with 17 bases left in between. DNA for the CDR3: TGTGCCACTTCTTACACCGGGGTGAATTCACCCCTCCACTTT. Its translation: CATSYTGVNSPLHF. The full variable domain, rest sourced from reference TRBV19 and TRBJ1-6, is DGGITQSPKYLFRKEGQNVTLSCEQNLNHDAMYWYRQDPGQGLRLIYYSQIVNDFQKGDIAEGYSVSREKKESFPLTVTSAQKNPTAFYLCATSYTGVNSPLHFGNGTRLTVT.

The table lists this clonotype with a few counts. The V call is TRBV5-1, the J call TRBJ2-3; 8 bases are shared with TRBD2. In germline, CDR1 is SGHRS, CDR2 YFSETQ. The CDR3 is made up of 14 amino acids. J gave up 0 bases and V 5 bases, and 2 bases lay outside the gene matches. CDR3 coding DNA: TGCGCCAGCAGATTAGCGGGGAGCACAGATACGCAGTATTTT. Translated: CASRLAGSTDTQYF.

This clonotype was observed many times. V gene TRBV19 combines with J gene TRBJ2-5; no clear D gene. V lost 5 bases, J lost 1 base, and 14 bases lay in between. Germline V CDR1 and CDR2: LNHDA, SQIVND (reference sequence). The CDR3 is 15 residues long. The CDR3 loop is CASSGRQVLQETQYF. DNA for the CDR3: TGTGCCAGTAGTGGTCGTCAGGTCCTCCAAGAGACCCAGTACTTC.

This clonotype was counted at least ten times. The chain recombines TRBV6-6 with TRBJ2-7; D is ambiguous. CDR3 size: 10 residues. Germline values: CDR1 MNHNY, CDR2 SVGAGI (reference sequence). The V end was cut by 8 bases, the J end by 2 bases, with 4 bases between. The CDR3 is CASGPYEQYF. In DNA form, the CDR3 reads TGTGCCAGCGGTCCCTACGAGCAGTACTTC.

The table lists this clonotype with many counts. The J gene is TRBJ2-2, the V gene TRBV7-2; TRBD1 is a possible D gene (6 bases). The ends were cut back, 6 bases at V and 5 bases at J, with 16 bases in the middle. The CDR3 has 15 residues. Germline values: CDR1 SGHTA, CDR2 FQGNSA. CDR3 loop: CASRQTQGRTGELFF. The CDR3 coding sequence is TGTGCCAGCAGGCAGACACAGGGTAGGACCGGGGAGCTGTTTTTT.

This clonotype was detected many times. The rearrangement uses TRBV7-2 and TRBJ2-7; weak D call: TRBD1 (6 bases). This CDR3 is 16 amino acids long. Germline CDR1 SGHTA, CDR2 FQGNSA. Trimming shortened V by 3 bases and J by 2 bases, and 17 bases separated the two germline ends. CDR3 DNA sequence: TGTGCCAGCAGCTTGACGTCCGGGACACCTGCCTACGAGCAGTACTTC. Encoded protein: CASSLTSGTPAYEQYF.

This clonotype was counted at least ten times. The DNA of the CDR3 is TGCGCCAGCAGCTTTAGGAAGGCGGTCCGGAGCTCCTACAATGAGCAGTTCTTC. Its translation is CASSFRKAVRSSYNEQFF. The chain recombines TRBV5-1 with TRBJ2-1; unclear D gene. Germline V gives CDR1 SGHRS, CDR2 YFSETQ. The V gene lost 2 bases and the J gene lost 0 bases, with 18 bases spanning the gap. This CDR3 comprises 18 residues.